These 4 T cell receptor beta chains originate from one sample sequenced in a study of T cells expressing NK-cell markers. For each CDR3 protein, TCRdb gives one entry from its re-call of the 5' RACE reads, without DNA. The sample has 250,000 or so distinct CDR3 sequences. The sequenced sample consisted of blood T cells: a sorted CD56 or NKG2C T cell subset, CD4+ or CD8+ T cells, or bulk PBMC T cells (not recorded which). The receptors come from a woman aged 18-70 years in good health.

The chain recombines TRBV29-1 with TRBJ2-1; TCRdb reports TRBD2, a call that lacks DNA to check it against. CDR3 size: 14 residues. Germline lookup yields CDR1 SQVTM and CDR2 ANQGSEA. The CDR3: CSVKQGLADNEQFF.

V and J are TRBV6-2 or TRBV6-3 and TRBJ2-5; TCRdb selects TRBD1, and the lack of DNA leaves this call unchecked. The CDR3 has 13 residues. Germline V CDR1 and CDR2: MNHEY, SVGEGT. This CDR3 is CASSGGRSETQYF.

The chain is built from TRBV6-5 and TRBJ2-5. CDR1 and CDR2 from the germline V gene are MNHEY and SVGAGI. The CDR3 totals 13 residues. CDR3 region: CASSYSTLGTQYF.

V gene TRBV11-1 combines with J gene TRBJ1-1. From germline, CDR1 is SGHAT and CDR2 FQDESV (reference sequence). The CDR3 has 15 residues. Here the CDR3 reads CASSLVARSNTEAFF.